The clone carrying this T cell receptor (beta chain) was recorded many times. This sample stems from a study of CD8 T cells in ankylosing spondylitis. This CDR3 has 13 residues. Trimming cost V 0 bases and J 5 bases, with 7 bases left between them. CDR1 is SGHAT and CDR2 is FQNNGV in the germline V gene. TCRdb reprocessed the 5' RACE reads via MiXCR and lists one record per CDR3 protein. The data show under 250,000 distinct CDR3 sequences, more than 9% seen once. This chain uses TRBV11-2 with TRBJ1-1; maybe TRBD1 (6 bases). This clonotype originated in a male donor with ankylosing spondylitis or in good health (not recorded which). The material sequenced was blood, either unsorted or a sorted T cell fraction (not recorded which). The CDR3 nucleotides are TGTGCCAGCAGCTTAGAAGGGGGAACTGAAGCTTTCTTT. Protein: CASSLEGGTEAFF.